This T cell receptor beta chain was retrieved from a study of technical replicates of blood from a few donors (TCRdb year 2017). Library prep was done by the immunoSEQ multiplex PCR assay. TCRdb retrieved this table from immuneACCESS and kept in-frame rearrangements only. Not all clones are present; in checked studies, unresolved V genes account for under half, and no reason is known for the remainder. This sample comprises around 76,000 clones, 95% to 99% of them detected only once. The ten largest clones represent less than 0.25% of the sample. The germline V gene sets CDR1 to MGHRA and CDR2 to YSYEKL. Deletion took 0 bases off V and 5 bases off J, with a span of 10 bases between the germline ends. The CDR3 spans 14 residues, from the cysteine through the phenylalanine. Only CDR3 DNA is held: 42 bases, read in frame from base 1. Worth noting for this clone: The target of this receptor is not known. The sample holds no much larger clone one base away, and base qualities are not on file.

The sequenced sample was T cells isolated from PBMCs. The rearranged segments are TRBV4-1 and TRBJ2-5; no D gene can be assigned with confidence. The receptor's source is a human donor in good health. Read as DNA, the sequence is TGCGCCAGCAGCCAAGATCCAAATCAGGAGACCCAGTACTTC. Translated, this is CASSQDPNQETQYF.